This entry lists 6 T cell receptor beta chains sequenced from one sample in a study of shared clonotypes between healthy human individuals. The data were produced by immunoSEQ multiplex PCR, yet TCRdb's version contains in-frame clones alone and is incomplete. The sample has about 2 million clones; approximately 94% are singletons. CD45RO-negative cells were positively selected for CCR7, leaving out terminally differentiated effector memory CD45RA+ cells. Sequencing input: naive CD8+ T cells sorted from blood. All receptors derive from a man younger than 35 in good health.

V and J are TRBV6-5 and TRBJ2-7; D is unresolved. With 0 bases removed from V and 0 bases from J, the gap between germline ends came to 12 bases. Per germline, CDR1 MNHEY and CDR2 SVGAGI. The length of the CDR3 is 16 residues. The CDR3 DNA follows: TGTGCCAGCAGTTACTCTACCATGGGCCACTCCTACGAGCAGTACTTC. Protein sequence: CASSYSTMGHSYEQYF.

The CDR3: CASSLEGSLLYGYTF. The CDR3 nucleotides are TGTGCCAGCAGCTTAGAAGGGAGCCTCCTCTATGGCTACACCTTC. The chain joins TRBV7-2 to TRBJ1-2; D call uncertain. The CDR3 consists of 15 residues. Germline CDR1 reads SGHTA; CDR2 reads FQGNSA. V was cut by 1 base and J by 4 bases, with 13 bases left in between.

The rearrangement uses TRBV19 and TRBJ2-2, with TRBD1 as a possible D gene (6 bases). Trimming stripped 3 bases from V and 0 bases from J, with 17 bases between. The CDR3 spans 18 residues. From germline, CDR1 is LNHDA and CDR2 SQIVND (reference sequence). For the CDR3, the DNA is TGTGCCAGTAGTATCTTACCGGCAGGGGCTACGAACACCGGGGAGCTGTTTTTT. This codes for CASSILPAGATNTGELFF. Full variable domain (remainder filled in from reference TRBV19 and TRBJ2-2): DGGITQSPKYLFRKEGQNVTLSCEQNLNHDAMYWYRQDPGQGLRLIYYSQIVNDFQKGDIAEGYSVSREKKESFPLTVTSAQKNPTAFYLCASSILPAGATNTGELFFGEGSRLTVL.

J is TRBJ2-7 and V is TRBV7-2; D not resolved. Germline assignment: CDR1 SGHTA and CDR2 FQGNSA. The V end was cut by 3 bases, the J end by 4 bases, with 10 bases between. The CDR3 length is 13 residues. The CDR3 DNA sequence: TGTGCCAGCAGCTTCGGGCGAATTTACGAGCAGTACTTC. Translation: CASSFGRIYEQYF. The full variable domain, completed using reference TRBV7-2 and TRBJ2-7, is GAGVSQSPSNKVTEKGKDVELRCDPISGHTALYWYRQSLGQGLEFLIYFQGNSAPDKSGLPSDRFSAERTGGSVSTLTIQRTQQEDSAVYLCASSFGRIYEQYFGPGTRLTVT.

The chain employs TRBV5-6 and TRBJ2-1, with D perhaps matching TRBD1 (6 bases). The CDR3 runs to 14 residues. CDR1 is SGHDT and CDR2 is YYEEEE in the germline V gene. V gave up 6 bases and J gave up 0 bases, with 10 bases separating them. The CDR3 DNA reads TGTGCCAGCAACTTCAGGGGCTCCTACAATGAGCAGTTCTTC. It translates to CASNFRGSYNEQFF.

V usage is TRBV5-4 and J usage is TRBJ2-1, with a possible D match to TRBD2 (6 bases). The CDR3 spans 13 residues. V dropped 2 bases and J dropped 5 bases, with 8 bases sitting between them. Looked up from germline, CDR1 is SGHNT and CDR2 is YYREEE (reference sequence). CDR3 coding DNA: TGTGCCAGCAGCTTCGGGACTCACAATGAGCAGTTCTTC. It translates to CASSFGTHNEQFF.